The sequence of this TCR beta chain was determined in a study of CD8 T cells in ankylosing spondylitis (dated by TCRdb to 2017 to 2019). Some background on the complete study: T cell receptor beta repertoires were profiled in healthy donors and ankylosing spondylitis patients so that disease-linked TCR variants could be found. The whole study cohort included roughly 110 healthy donors and under 30 ankylosing spondylitis patients. Peripheral blood was sampled, and synovial fluid was additionally collected from ankylosing spondylitis patients. Results the study describes overall, beyond this receptor: The disease-linked clones were reported as significantly enriched in matched synovial fluid samples from ankylosing spondylitis patients. Blood from ankylosing spondylitis patients appeared to be characterized by a TCR beta motif composed of about 8 highly homologous amino acid variants. Some motif variants were previously reported in synovial fluid and blood of reactive arthritis patients, suggesting common disease-initiation mechanisms. In peripheral blood, the disease-linked clones were found at relatively low frequencies and had a CD8+ phenotype.

At the junction V is shortened by 2 bases and J by 7 bases; bases outside the gene matches: 5. Taken from the germline V gene, the CDR1 and CDR2 loops are ENHRY and SYGVKD. The CDR3 numbers 13 residues from cysteine through phenylalanine. The sequence is cut down to CDR3 DNA, 39 bases in frame from base 1. There are many counts of this clonotype. Its antigen remains unidentified. No base quality values were provided; no much bigger clone lies one nucleotide off. Sequencing used an Illumina HiSeq 2500. Quantitative 5'-RACE with molecular barcodes was used to prepare TCR beta libraries. Concerning the study's data processing: Disease-linked TCR variants were identified with a new computational method built on a probabilistic model of VDJ rearrangement. Clones were called with MiXCR by TCRdb after fastp trimmed the public reads at Q25, and only in-frame beta chains were retained. Under each unique CDR3 protein, matching rows form one entry showing the most common genes and DNA. V and J calls and clone size were set by TCRdb, not the authors. The sample data list 180,000 or so distinct CDR3 sequences, and around a tenth of these were observed just once. The ten top clones hold almost 30% of the sample.

The sequenced material came from blood, either unsorted or a sorted T cell fraction (not recorded which). The TCR originated in a male donor with ankylosing spondylitis or in good health (not recorded which). The receptor chain draws on TRBV10-3 and TRBJ2-7; TRBD1 lines up with 7 middle nucleotides. CDR3 reads: CAISEGTDLEQYF. In nucleotide form, the sequence is TGTGCCATCAGTGAGGGGACAGACCTGGAGCAGTACTTC.